These 14 T cell receptor beta chains share one sample of origin, sequenced in a study of blood T cells in healthy people across ages. The authors ran a second PCR of 7 to 11 cycles using a sample-barcoded 5' primer and a J-beta primer mix. MiXCR, run by TCRdb on the 5' RACE reads, gives a single entry per CDR3 protein. The sample contains 870,000 or so distinct CDR3 sequences, more than 25% of which appear only once. The source material was blood. The origin of the receptors is a woman older than 75 in good health.

The chain recombines TRBV6-2 or TRBV6-3 with TRBJ1-2; tentatively, D is TRBD1 (5 bases). This CDR3 contains 13 residues. With 4 bases removed from V and 2 bases from J, the gap between germline ends came to 8 bases. The germline gives CDR1 MNHEY, CDR2 SVGEGT. CDR3 residues: CASSLNRNYGYTF. The CDR3 region has the DNA TGTGCCAGCAGTTTGAACAGGAACTATGGCTACACCTTC.

The chain is built from TRBV7-2 and TRBJ2-5; 8 positions match TRBD1. The assigned J gene may be wrong: the sequence end matches TRBJ2-7 better. The CDR3 contains 13 residues. CDR1 and CDR2 (germline): SGHTA, FQGNSA. CDR3 amino acids: CATRGQAAYEQYF. The CDR3 nucleotides are TGTGCCACCAGGGGACAGGCGGCATACGAGCAGTACTTC.

This clonotype was observed at least ten times. The CDR3 loop is CSAGASGGHFSYEQYF. In nucleotides, the CDR3 is TGCAGTGCGGGGGCTAGCGGGGGGCATTTCTCCTACGAGCAGTACTTC. The chain combines TRBV20-1 with TRBJ2-7, with 11 bases matching TRBD2. After removal of 6 bases from V and 0 bases from J, the junction contained 10 bases not matched to a gene. CDR3 length: 16 amino acids. Germline assignment: CDR1 DFQATT and CDR2 SNEGSKA (reference sequence).

This clonotype was counted many times. The V call is TRBV7-2, the J call TRBJ1-2; TRBD1 is a possible D gene (5 bases). V was cut by 0 bases and J by 4 bases, with 12 bases left in between. Germline V gives CDR1 SGHTA, CDR2 FQGNSA. The CDR3 runs to 15 residues. CDR3 in DNA: TGTGCCAGCAGCTTAGCGGGGACTACTAGCTATGGCTACACCTTC. Protein: CASSLAGTTSYGYTF.

Many counts were recorded for this clonotype. J is TRBJ2-3 and V is TRBV6-2 or TRBV6-3, with TRBD1 matching 8 bases. CDR1 MNHEY and CDR2 SVGEGT come from the germline V gene. J was trimmed by 2 bases and V by 7 bases; bases with no gene match: 8. The CDR3 covers 15 residues. Here the CDR3 DNA reads TGTGCCAGCATCCCGGACAGGGACCACACAGATACGCAGTATTTT. It encodes CASIPDRDHTDTQYF.

This clonotype was detected many times. The V call is TRBV28, the J call TRBJ2-3; possible D gene TRBD2, 7 bases. Germline V gene data show CDR1 as MDHEN and CDR2 as SYDVKM. The V end was cut by 6 bases, the J end by 4 bases, with 20 bases between. CDR3 length equals 16 residues. The CDR3 nucleotides read TGTGCCAGCAGCCCGGGGGGCTCGCGGGGAGCAGATACGCAGTATTTT. It encodes CASSPGGSRGADTQYF.

The chain employs TRBV6-5 and TRBJ1-2; a weak D match, TRBD1 (6 bases). V lost 0 bases and J 4 bases, leaving 24 bases between the germline ends. This CDR3 contains 19 residues. CDR1 is MNHEY and CDR2 is SVGAGI in the germline V gene. The CDR3 reads CASSYSSRTDSSLVYGYTF. CDR3 DNA sequence: TGTGCCAGCAGTTACTCTAGTCGAACGGACAGCTCTCTGGTCTATGGCTACACCTTC.

This chain joins TRBV7-2 and TRBJ2-7, with a possible D match to TRBD1 (7 bases). V dropped 2 bases and J dropped 7 bases, with 21 bases sitting between them. The length of the CDR3 is 16 residues. In germline, CDR1 is SGHTA, CDR2 FQGNSA. The CDR3 here is CASSLRGQGGSNEQYF. CDR3 sequence (DNA): TGTGCCAGCAGCTTAAGGGGGCAGGGGGGCAGCAATGAGCAGTACTTC.

This clonotype showed up just a few times. V usage is TRBV6-2 or TRBV6-3 and J usage is TRBJ2-7; a possible D gene is TRBD1 (7 bases). V gave up 6 bases and J gave up 6 bases, with 18 bases separating them. The length of the CDR3 is 14 residues. The germline CDR1 and CDR2 sequences are MNHEY and SVGEGT. As DNA, the CDR3 is TGTGCCAGCAGAACAGCCGTCAGGGGGGCCGAGCAGTACTTC. Protein: CASRTAVRGAEQYF.

This clonotype was counted many times. CDR3 DNA sequence: TGTGCCAGCAGCCTGACTAGCGGGGCAGATACGCAGTATTTT. Amino acid sequence: CASSLTSGADTQYF. The J gene is TRBJ2-3, the V gene TRBV7-9; 11 bases agree with TRBD2. With 5 bases clipped from V and 4 bases from J, the junction kept 2 bases outside the gene matches. The germline gives CDR1 SEHNR, CDR2 FQNEAQ (reference sequence). This CDR3 comprises 14 residues.

With regard to this clonotype: A much larger clone is a single base away; this may be a read error. This chain connects TRBV7-9 to TRBJ2-5; 7 bases fit TRBD1. This CDR3 has 13 amino acids. Trimming cost V 8 bases and J 11 bases; bases outside gene matches: 14. Per the germline V gene, CDR1 is SEHNR and CDR2 is FQNEAQ (reference sequence). This chain's CDR3 is CASQGEGDNEQYF. The CDR3 nucleotides read TGTGCCAGCCAGGGGGAAGGGGACAATGAGCAGTACTTC.

The table lists this clonotype with many counts. This rearrangement joins TRBV6-5 to TRBJ2-7; TRBD1 agrees at 8 bases. Looked up from germline, CDR1 is MNHEY and CDR2 is SVGAGI. V shed 2 bases, J shed 6 bases, and the junction held 6 bases outside the gene matches. The CDR3 has 14 residues. The CDR3 loop reads CASSYDRGGGEQYF. As DNA, the CDR3 is TGTGCCAGCAGTTACGACAGGGGAGGTGGCGAGCAGTACTTC.

The chain employs TRBV30 and TRBJ2-7; perhaps D is TRBD1 or TRBD2 (5 bases each). The ends were cut back, 3 bases at V and 0 bases at J, with 9 bases in the middle. Looked up from germline, CDR1 is GTSNPN and CDR2 is SVGIG (reference sequence). The CDR3 extends over 13 amino acids. DNA of the CDR3: TGTGCCTGGAGAGAGGGGTTCTCCTACGAGCAGTACTTC. Translating it yields CAWREGFSYEQYF.

This rearrangement joins TRBV12-3 or TRBV12-4 to TRBJ1-1, with 10 bases that match TRBD1. The CDR3 length is 16 residues. V lost 5 bases to trimming and J lost 5 bases; unmatched junction nucleotides: 11. The DNA for the CDR3 is TGTGCCAGCAGTAAACCGGGACAGGGGTCGGGGACTGAAGCTTTCTTT. The encoded protein is CASSKPGQGSGTEAFF.